This T cell receptor (beta chain) was captured by sequencing in a study of STAT5B mutations in CD4+ large granular lymphocyte leukemia. Study-wide background: Among healthy donors, a particular HLA allele went with more CDR3 'QG' motifs.

For this clone: Its antigen is unknown.

Study findings and constraints: CD4-sorted patient repertoires seemed more clonal than healthy CD4+ repertoires.

The survey-level immunoSEQ assay was used. Sequenced by immunoSEQ multiplex PCR; TCRdb stores in-frame clones only, minus some. The profile shows 30,000 to 35,000 clones, 85% of them singletons. Germline V gives CDR1 LGHNA, CDR2 YSLEER. The CDR3 covers 15 residues. V was pared by 0 bases and J by 2 bases, with 11 bases between. The sample taken for sequencing was CD4+ T cells from blood buffy coats. This chain connects TRBV4-3 to TRBJ2-7; the D is unclear. This TCR derives from a human donor in good health. This chain's CDR3 is CASSQEFYGPYEQYF. The DNA of the CDR3 is TGCGCCAGCAGCCAAGAGTTTTACGGTCCCTACGAGCAGTACTTC.